This T cell receptor beta chain was recorded in a study of blood T cell repertoires in COVID-19. TCRdb's table, derived via immunoSEQ multiplex PCR, lists solely in-frame clones and lacks some. The data hold just over 80,000 clones, with about 76% observed a single time. V was clipped by 5 bases and J by 0 bases, with 12 bases between them. CDR1 is SGHNT, CDR2 YENEEA, per germline. There are 15 residues in the CDR3. The material sequenced was peripheral blood. This clonotype originated in a man older than 75 with acute or convalescent COVID-19. The chain carries TRBV11-3 and TRBJ2-3, with a tentative D call TRBD2 (6 bases). The CDR3 loop is CASSPGDYSTDTQYF. The CDR3 DNA sequence: TGTGCCAGCAGCCCGGGAGACTATAGCACAGATACGCAGTATTTT. Filled out from reference TRBV11-3 and TRBJ2-3, the complete variable domain reads EAGVVQSPRYKIIEKKQPVAFWCNPISGHNTLYWYLQNLGQGPELLIRYENEEAVDDSQLPKDRFSAERLKGVDSTLKIQPAELGDSAVYLCASSPGDYSTDTQYFGPGTRLTVL.